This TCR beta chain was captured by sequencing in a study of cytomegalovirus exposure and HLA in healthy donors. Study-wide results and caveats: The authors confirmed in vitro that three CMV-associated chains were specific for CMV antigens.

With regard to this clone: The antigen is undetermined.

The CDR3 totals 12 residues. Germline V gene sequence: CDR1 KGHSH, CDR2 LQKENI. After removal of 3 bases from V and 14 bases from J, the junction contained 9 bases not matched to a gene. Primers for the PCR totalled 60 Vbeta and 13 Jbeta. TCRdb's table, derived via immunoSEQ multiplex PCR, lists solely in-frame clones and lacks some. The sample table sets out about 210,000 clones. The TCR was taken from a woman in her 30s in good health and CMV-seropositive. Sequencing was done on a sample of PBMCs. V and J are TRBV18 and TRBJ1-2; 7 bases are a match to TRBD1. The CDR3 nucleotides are TGTGCCAGCTCACCTCAACAGGGGCCGAGTACCTTC. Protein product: CASSPQQGPSTF.